This TCR beta chain was sequenced for a study of type 1 regulatory T cells. TCRdb reprocessed the reads via MiXCR and lists one record per CDR3 protein. The sample shows approximately 100,000 distinct CDR3 sequences, 25% to 40% of them seen only once. The germline gives CDR1 SGHRS, CDR2 YFSETQ. Trimming cost V 2 bases and J 2 bases, with 7 bases left between them. This CDR3 has 14 residues. This chain uses TRBV5-1 with TRBJ1-4; the D is unclear. Input material: CD4+ T cells, either the whole sample or a sorted fraction (not recorded which). The source is a human donor in good health. DNA of the CDR3: TGCGCCAGCAGCTTTGGAGGTACTAATGAAAAACTGTTTTTT. The encoded protein is CASSFGGTNEKLFF.